Detailed here is one T cell receptor beta chain. Its antigen is still unknown. This sample was included in a study of cytomegalovirus exposure and HLA in healthy donors. The CDR3 is 14 amino acids. Per germline, CDR1 MNHEY and CDR2 SVGAGI. J was trimmed by 7 bases and V by 7 bases; bases with no gene match: 3. Both 60 Vbeta primers and 13 Jbeta primers went into the PCR. Assay used: immunoSEQ multiplex PCR; TCRdb lists only in-frame clones, some missing. The sample lists around 200,000 clones; roughly 90% were seen once. Study-wide points: Based on reports, TCR beta sequences accurately predicted HLA-A and HLA-B alleles for most subjects. Whilst most TCR sequences proved rare, a subset of public TCRs occurred across many donors.

This chain joins TRBV6-5 and TRBJ2-1, with 14 bases fitting TRBD2. Input material: PBMCs. This TCR derives from a woman aged 25 to 45 in good health and CMV-seronegative. The CDR3 coding sequence is TGTGCCAGCACCGGGACTAGCGGGAGAAATGAGCAGTTCTTC. This encodes CASTGTSGRNEQFF.